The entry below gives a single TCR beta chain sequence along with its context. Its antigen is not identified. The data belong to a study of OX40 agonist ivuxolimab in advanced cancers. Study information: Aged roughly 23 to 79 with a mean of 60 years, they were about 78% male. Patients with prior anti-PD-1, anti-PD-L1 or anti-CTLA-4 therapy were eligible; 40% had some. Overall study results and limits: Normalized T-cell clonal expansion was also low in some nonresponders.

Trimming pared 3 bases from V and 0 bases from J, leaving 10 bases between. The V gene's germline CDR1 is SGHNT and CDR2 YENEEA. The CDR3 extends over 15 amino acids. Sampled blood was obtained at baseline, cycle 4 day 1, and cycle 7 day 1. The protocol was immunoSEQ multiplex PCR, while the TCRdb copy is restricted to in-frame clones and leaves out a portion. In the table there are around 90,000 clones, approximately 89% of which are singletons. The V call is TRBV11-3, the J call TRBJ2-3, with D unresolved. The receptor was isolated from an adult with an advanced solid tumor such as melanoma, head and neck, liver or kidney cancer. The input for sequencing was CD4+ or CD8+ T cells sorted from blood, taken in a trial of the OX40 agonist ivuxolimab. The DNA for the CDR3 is TGTGCCAGCAGCTTTTCCGGTACTAGCACAGATACGCAGTATTTT. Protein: CASSFSGTSTDTQYF.